Listed below are T cell receptor beta chains from one sample, sequenced in a study of cytomegalovirus exposure and HLA in healthy donors. Produced via immunoSEQ multiplex PCR; TCRdb's table is partial and in-frame only. Of about 170,000 clones in the sample, about 75% were seen once. Material for sequencing was PBMCs. The source of these receptors is a man aged 35 to 55 in good health and CMV-seropositive. Both conserved end residues are part of each CDR3. Fields, in order: clone size, V gene, D gene, J gene, CDR3 DNA, CDR3 protein. A D gene is named only where the DNA matches it firmly. Expanded clones are given a class, and other clones once, few, many or no size at all.

>-|TRBV7-9|TRBD1|TRBJ2-7
TGTGCCAGCAGCTTAGATCTTGGGACAGGAGCCTACGAGCAGTACTTC
CASSLDLGTGAYEQYF
>-|TRBV19|-|TRBJ2-5
TGTGCCAGTAGTATCCGAAGCGGAGGGGAGACCCAGTACTTC
CASSIRSGGETQYF
>-|TRBV7-3|-|TRBJ2-6
TGTGCCAGCAGCCCGGTTGGGGGGACTGGGGCCAACGTCCTGACTTTC
CASSPVGGTGANVLTF
>-|TRBV2|-|TRBJ2-3
TGTGCCAGCAGTGCACGGGAGAAAAGCACAGATACGCAGTATTTT
CASSAREKSTDTQYF
>-|TRBV9|-|TRBJ2-2
TGTGCCAGCAGCGTAGTACCCGGGACTTTGGCCGGGGAGCTGTTTTTT
CASSVVPGTLAGELFF
>-|TRBV7-8|TRBD2|TRBJ2-2
TGTGCCAGCAGCTTCGTAAGCGGGAGAGTCACCGGGGAGCTGTTTTTT
CASSFVSGRVTGELFF
>-|TRBV6-6|TRBD2|TRBJ2-7
TGTGCCAGCACCCCCGCAGGGACTAGCACCTCCTACGAGCAGTACTTC
CASTPAGTSTSYEQYF
>few|TRBV5-1|-|TRBJ2-7
TGCGCCAGCAGCTTGGCCGGGGAACTGAAGTACTTC
CASSLAGELKYF
>-|TRBV28|TRBD1|TRBJ2-7
TGTGCCAGCAGTTTAGGACAGGGGGAATCCTACGAGCAGTACTTC
CASSLGQGESYEQYF
>-|TRBV12-5|-|TRBJ2-3
TGTGCTAGTGGAACCCTAACTAGAACAGATACGCAGTATTTT
CASGTLTRTDTQYF
>-|TRBV2|-|TRBJ2-7
TGTGCCAGCAGTGAAGCGCTTCGGTACCTCGAGCAGTACTTC
CASSEALRYLEQYF
>-|TRBV2|-|TRBJ2-2
TGTGCCAGCAGTTTCGGGAGCGGGACCGGGGAGCTGTTTTTT
CASSFGSGTGELFF
>-|TRBV10-1|TRBD1|TRBJ1-2
TGCGCCAGCAGCTACGGGACAGGCTATGGCTACACCTTC
CASSYGTGYGYTF
>-|TRBV20-1|-|TRBJ2-1
TGCAGTGCTAGAGTCGGCAATGAGCAGTTCTTC
CSARVGNEQFF
>-|TRBV10-1|TRBD1|TRBJ1-1
TGCGCCAGCAGTGAGTTGGGACAGCCCTACACTGAAGCTTTCTTT
CASSELGQPYTEAFF
>-|TRBV27|TRBD1|TRBJ1-2
TGTGCCAGCAGTCCCCGACAGGGGTCCATCCCTTATGGCTACACCTTC
CASSPRQGSIPYGYTF